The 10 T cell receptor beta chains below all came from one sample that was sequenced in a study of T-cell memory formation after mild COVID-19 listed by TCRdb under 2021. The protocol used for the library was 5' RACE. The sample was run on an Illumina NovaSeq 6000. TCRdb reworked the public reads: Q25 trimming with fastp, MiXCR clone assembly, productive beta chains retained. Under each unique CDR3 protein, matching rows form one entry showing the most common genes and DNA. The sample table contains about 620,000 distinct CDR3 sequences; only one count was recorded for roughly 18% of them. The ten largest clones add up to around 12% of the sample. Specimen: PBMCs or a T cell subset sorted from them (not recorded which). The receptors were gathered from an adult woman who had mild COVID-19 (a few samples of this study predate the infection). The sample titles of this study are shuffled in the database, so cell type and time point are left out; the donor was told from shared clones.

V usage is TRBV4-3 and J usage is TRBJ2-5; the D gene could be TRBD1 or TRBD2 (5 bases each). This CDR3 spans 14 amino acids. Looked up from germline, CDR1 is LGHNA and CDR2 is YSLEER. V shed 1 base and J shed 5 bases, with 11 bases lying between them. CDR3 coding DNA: TGCGCCAGCAGCCAAGGGGGGAGTGAGGAGACCCAGTACTTC. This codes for CASSQGGSEETQYF.

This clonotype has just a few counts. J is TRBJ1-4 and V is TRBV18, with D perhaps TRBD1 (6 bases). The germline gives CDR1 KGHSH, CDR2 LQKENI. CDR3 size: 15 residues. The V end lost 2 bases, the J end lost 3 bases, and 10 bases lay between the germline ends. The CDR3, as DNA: TGTGCCAGCTCACCATCGGACAGATCTAATGAAAAACTGTTTTTT. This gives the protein CASSPSDRSNEKLFF.

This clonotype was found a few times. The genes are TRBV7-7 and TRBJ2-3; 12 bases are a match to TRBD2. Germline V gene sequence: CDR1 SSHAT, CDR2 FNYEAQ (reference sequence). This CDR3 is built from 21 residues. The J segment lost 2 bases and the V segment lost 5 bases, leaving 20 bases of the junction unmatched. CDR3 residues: CASSPGSGLAGGPSDTDTQYF. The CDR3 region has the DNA TGTGCCAGCAGCCCTGGGTCCGGGCTAGCGGGGGGGCCTAGCGACACAGATACGCAGTATTTT.

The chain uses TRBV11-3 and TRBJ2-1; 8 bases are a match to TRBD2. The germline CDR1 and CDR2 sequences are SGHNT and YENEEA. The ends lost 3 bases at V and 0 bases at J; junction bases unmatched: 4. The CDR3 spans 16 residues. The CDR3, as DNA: TGTGCCAGCAGCTTCGGGGGGGGCCGCTCCTACAATGAGCAGTTCTTC. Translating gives CASSFGGGRSYNEQFF.

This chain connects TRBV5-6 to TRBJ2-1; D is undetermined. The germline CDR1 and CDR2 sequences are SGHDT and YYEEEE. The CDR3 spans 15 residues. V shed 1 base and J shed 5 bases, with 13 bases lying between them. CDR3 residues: CASSLWFDRDNEQFF. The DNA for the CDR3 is TGTGCCAGCAGCTTGTGGTTTGACCGAGACAATGAGCAGTTCTTC.

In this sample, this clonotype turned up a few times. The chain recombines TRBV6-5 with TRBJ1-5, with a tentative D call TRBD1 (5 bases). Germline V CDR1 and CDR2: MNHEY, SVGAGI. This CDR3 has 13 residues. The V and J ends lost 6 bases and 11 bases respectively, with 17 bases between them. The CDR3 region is CASRPGPKLAQHF. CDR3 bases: TGTGCCAGCAGACCGGGGCCGAAGCTAGCCCAGCATTTT.

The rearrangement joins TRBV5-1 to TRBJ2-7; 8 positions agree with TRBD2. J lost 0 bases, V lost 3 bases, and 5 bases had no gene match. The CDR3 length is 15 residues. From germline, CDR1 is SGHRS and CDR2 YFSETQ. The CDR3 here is CASSYLSGASYEQYF. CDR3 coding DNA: TGCGCCAGCAGCTACCTTAGCGGGGCCTCCTACGAGCAGTACTTC.

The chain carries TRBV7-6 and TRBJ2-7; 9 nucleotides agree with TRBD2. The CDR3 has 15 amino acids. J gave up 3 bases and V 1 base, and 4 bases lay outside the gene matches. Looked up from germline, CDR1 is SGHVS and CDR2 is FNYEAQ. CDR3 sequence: CASSLVAGEFYEQYF. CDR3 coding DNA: TGTGCCAGCAGCTTAGTAGCGGGGGAATTCTACGAGCAGTACTTC.

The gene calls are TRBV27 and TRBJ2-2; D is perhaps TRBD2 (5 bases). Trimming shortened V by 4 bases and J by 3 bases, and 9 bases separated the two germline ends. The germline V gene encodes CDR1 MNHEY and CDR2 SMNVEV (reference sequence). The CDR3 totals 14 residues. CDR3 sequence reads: CASSYQDYTGELFF. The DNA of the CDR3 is TGTGCCAGCAGTTACCAGGACTACACCGGGGAGCTGTTTTTT.

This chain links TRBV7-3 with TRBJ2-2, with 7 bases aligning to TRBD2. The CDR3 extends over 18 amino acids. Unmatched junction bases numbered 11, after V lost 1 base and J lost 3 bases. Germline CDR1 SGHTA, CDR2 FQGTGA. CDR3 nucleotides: TGTGCCAGCAGCTTAAGCGGGGGTGAGGCTTACCACACCGGGGAGCTGTTTTTT. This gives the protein CASSLSGGEAYHTGELFF.